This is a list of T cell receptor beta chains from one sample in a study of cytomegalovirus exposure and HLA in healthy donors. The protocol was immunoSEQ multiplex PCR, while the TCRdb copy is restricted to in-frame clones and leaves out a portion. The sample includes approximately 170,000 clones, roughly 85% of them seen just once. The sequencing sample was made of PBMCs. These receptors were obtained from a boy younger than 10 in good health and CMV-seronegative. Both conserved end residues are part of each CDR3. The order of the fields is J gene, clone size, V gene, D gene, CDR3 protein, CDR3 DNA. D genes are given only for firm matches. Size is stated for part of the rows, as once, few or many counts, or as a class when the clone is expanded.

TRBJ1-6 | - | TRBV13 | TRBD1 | CASSTPSGGSSYNSPLHF | TGTGCCAGCAGCACTCCTTCAGGGGGTAGCTCCTATAATTCACCCCTCCACTTT
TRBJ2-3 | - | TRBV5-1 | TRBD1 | CASSSRDRVRTDTQYF | TGCGCCAGCAGCTCCCGGGACAGGGTGAGGACAGATACGCAGTATTTT
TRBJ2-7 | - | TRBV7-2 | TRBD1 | CASSSRVGVGQGAYEQYF | TGTGCCAGCAGCTCCAGGGTGGGGGTAGGACAGGGGGCCTACGAGCAGTACTTC
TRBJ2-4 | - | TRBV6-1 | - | CASKFTAKNIQYF | TGTGCCAGCAAGTTCACAGCTAAAAACATTCAGTACTTC
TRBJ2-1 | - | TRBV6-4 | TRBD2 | CASSDGGDYNEQFF | TGTGCCAGCAGTGACGGGGGGGATTACAATGAGCAGTTCTTC
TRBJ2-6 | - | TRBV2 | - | CASSSLGSGANVLTF | TGTGCCAGTTCTAGTTTAGGCTCTGGGGCCAACGTCCTGACTTTC
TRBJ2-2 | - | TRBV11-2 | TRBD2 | CASRSLAGVLNTGELFF | TGTGCCAGCAGATCACTAGCGGGGGTGTTGAACACCGGGGAGCTGTTTTTT
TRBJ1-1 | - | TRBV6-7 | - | CASSYPAGRETEAFF | TGTGCCAGCAGTTACCCGGCGGGGAGGGAAACTGAAGCTTTCTTT
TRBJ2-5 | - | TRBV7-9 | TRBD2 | CASSLGLAGQETQYF | TGTGCCAGCAGCTTAGGACTAGCGGGCCAAGAGACCCAGTACTTC
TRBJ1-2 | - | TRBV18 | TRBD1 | CASSPGGGYGYTF | TGTGCCAGCTCGCCAGGGGGCGGCTATGGCTACACCTTC
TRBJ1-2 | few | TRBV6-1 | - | CASSAGAGGPSNYGYTF | TGTGCCAGCAGTGCTGGAGCGGGGGGCCCTTCTAACTATGGCTACACCTTC
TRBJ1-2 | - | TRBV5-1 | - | CASSGLANYGYTF | TGCGCCAGCAGCGGACTAGCTAACTATGGCTACACCTTC
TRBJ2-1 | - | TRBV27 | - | CASSLGGPAWMNEQFF | TGTGCCAGCAGTTTAGGTGGGCCAGCTTGGATGAATGAGCAGTTCTTC
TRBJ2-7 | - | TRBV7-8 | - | CASSLGLRVSSYEQYF | TGTGCCAGCAGCTTGGGGTTGAGGGTTAGCTCCTACGAGCAGTACTTC
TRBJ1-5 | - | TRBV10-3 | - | CAISESGAKQPQHF | TGTGCCATCAGTGAGTCGGGGGCAAAACAGCCCCAGCATTTT